The 10 T cell receptor beta chains below were found in one sample sequenced in a study of T cell responses to AZD1222 COVID-19 vaccine. Method: immunoSEQ multiplex PCR; TCRdb's copy keeps in-frame clones and lacks some. Of 100,000 or so clones in the sample, about 90% were seen once. The starting material was peripheral blood, obtained 28 days after the second AZD1222 dose. All receptors come from an adult who received the AZD1222 COVID-19 vaccine.

The V call is TRBV14, the J call TRBJ2-7; a weak D match, TRBD2 (6 bases). The CDR3 is 13 residues long. V lost 4 bases, J lost 4 bases, and 11 bases lay in between. Germline loops: CDR1 SGHDN, CDR2 FVKESK. This chain's CDR3 is CASSPKGTYEQYF. The CDR3 DNA reads as TGTGCCAGCAGCCCCAAGGGGACTTACGAGCAGTACTTC.

The gene calls are TRBV2 and TRBJ1-5; a weak D match, TRBD1 (6 bases). In germline, CDR1 is SNHLY, CDR2 FYNNEI. V lost 8 bases and J 0 bases, leaving 17 bases between the germline ends. The CDR3 length is 16 residues. CDR3 DNA sequence: TGTGCCAGCGGAACCTCGACAGGAGATAGCAATCAGCCCCAGCATTTT. This translates into CASGTSTGDSNQPQHF.

This clone turned up a few times. V usage is TRBV29-1 and J usage is TRBJ2-7; D is uncertain. Trimming shortened V by 2 bases and J by 1 base, and 6 bases separated the two germline ends. CDR3 size: 12 residues. The germline gives CDR1 SQVTM, CDR2 ANQGSEA. The CDR3 DNA sequence: TGCAGCGTTGAATACTCATCCTACGAGCAGTACTTC. This translates into CSVEYSSYEQYF.

This chain connects TRBV9 to TRBJ1-4; a possible D gene is TRBD1 (6 bases). Germline CDR1 is SGDLS and CDR2 is YYNGEE. CDR3 length: 15 amino acids. The V and J ends lost 4 bases and 0 bases respectively, with 10 bases between them. As DNA, the CDR3 is TGTGCCAGCAGCTCCAGGGGTGCAACTAATGAAAAACTGTTTTTT. Amino acids: CASSSRGATNEKLFF.

The chain has TRBV6-1 and TRBJ1-3; 7 positions agree with TRBD1. V shed 1 base, J shed 1 base, and the junction held 4 bases outside the gene matches. The germline V gene has CDR1 MNHNS and CDR2 SASEGT. The CDR3 runs 16 residues. The DNA of the CDR3 is TGTGCCAGCAGTGAAGGGACAGGTTCTTCTGGAAACACCATATATTTT. Translation gives CASSEGTGSSGNTIYF.

This clone was detected a few times. The chain joins TRBV19 to TRBJ1-2; 9 nucleotides match TRBD1. The V and J ends lost 3 bases and 6 bases, in that order; junction bases with no gene match: 5. The CDR3 runs to 14 residues. In germline, CDR1 is LNHDA, CDR2 SQIVND (reference sequence). CDR3 residues: CASSISQGAHGYTF. The CDR3 bases are TGTGCCAGTAGTATCTCACAGGGGGCTCATGGCTACACCTTC.

This chain links TRBV27 with TRBJ1-1, with D tentatively TRBD1 (5 bases). CDR3 length: 14 amino acids. The V and J ends lost 7 bases and 1 base respectively, with 13 bases between them. Germline CDR1 reads MNHEY; CDR2 reads SMNVEV (reference sequence). The CDR3 is CASNIPGGNTEAFF. CDR3 DNA: TGTGCCAGCAATATTCCGGGGGGGAACACTGAAGCTTTCTTT.

The chain carries TRBV2 and TRBJ2-1; possible D gene TRBD1, 5 bases. The V gene lost 3 bases and the J gene lost 0 bases, with 9 bases spanning the gap. CDR3 length: 15 residues. Looked up from germline, CDR1 is SNHLY and CDR2 is FYNNEI. The CDR3 nucleotides read TGTGCCAGCAGTGAGCAGGGTTTCTCCTACAATGAGCAGTTCTTC. This translates into CASSEQGFSYNEQFF.

This sequence joins TRBV7-3 and TRBJ2-1; 9 bases align to TRBD2. The CDR3 loop spans 17 amino acids. Germline lookup yields CDR1 SGHTA and CDR2 FQGTGA. V lost 5 bases and J lost 7; bases outside the gene matches: 15. CDR3 sequence (DNA): TGTGCCAGCAGCGACTTAAACCCGGGACTAGCTCCTAATGAGCAGTTCTTC. Translated: CASSDLNPGLAPNEQFF. The whole variable domain, remainder taken from reference TRBV7-3 and TRBJ2-1, is GAGVSQTPSNKVTEKGKYVELRCDPISGHTALYWYRQSLGQGPEFLIYFQGTGAADDSGLPNDRFFAVRPEGSVSTLKIQRTERGDSAVYLCASSDLNPGLAPNEQFFGPGTRLTVL.

This clone was seen a single time. The chain employs TRBV6-6 and TRBJ1-4; no definite D call. Per germline, CDR1 MNHNY and CDR2 SVGAGI (reference sequence). CDR3 size: 13 residues. V dropped 2 bases and J dropped 8 bases, with 9 bases sitting between them. CDR3 coding DNA: TGTGCCAGCAGTTACCCCCCCAGAGAAAAACTGTTTTTT. This gives the protein CASSYPPREKLFF.